This T cell receptor beta chain is from a study of STAT5B mutations in CD4+ large granular lymphocyte leukemia. This CDR3 contains 15 residues. Germline-derived CDR1 and CDR2 are MNHNY and SVGAGI (reference sequence). V lost 3 bases to trimming and J lost 4 bases; unmatched junction nucleotides: 4. Sequencing was performed with immunoSEQ multiplex PCR; in TCRdb, only in-frame clones are kept and a portion is missing. The data contain about 45,000 clones, 80% to 90% of them seen just once; the ten biggest clones take up approximately 2.5%. What was sequenced was CD4+ T cells from blood buffy coats. The chain is built from TRBV6-6 and TRBJ2-1; 9 positions agree with TRBD2. The TCR sequence derives from a human donor in good health. CDR3 sequence: CASSYGLAMYNEQFF. Here the CDR3 DNA reads TGTGCCAGCAGTTATGGACTAGCGATGTACAATGAGCAGTTCTTC.